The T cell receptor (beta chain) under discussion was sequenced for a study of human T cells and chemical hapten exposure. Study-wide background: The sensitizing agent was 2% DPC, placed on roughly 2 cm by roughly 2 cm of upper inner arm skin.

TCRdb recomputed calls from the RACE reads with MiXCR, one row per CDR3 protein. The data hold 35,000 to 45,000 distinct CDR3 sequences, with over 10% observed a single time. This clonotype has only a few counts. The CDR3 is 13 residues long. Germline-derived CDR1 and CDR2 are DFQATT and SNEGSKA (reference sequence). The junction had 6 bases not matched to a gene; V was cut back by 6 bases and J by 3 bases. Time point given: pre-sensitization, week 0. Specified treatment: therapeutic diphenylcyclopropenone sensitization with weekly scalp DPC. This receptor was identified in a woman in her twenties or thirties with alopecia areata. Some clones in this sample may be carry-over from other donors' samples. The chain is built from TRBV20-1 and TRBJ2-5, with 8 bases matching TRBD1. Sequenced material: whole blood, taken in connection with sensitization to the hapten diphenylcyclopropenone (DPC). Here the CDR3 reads CSATNRGEETQYF. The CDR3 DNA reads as TGCAGTGCCACAAACAGGGGGGAAGAGACCCAGTACTTC.